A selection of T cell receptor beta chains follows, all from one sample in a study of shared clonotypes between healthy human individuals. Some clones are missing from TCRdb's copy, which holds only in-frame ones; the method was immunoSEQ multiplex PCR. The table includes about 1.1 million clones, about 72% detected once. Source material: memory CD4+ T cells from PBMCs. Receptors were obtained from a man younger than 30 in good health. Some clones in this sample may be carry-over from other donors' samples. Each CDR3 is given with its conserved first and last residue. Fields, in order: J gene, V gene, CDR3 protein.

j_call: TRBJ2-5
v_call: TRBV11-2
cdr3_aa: CASSMTSAQETQYF

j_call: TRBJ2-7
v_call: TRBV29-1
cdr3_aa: CSVGARAYEQYF

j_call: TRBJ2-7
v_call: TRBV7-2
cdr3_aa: CASSPRWQSSSYEQYF

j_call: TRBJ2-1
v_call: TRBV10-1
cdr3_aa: CASTRQKGLAGGPSYNEQFF

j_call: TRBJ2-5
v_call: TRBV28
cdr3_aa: CASRGVQGPIETQYF

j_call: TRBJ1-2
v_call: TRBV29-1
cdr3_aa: CSGGDGYTF

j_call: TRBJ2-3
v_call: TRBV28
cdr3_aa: CASRRAERVGYTQYF

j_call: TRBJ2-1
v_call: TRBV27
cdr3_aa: CASSFSGGNEQFF

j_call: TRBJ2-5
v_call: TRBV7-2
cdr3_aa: CASSLVGTQETQYF

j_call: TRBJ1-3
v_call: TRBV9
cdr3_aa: CASSPQGGGRVTGNTIYF

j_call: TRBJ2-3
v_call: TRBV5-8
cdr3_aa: CASSSTDTQYF

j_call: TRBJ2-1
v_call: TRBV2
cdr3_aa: CASSEIADGESEQFF

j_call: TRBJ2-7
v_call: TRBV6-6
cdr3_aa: CASSYSELWGSYEQYF

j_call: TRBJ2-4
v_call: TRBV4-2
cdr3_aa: CASSQDPLAKNIQYF

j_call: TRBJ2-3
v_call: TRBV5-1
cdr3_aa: CASSTGTSGGTDTQYF

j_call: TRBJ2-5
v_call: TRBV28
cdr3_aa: CASSLRGAETQYF

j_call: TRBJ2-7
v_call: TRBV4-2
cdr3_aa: CASSQLTGEYGEQYF